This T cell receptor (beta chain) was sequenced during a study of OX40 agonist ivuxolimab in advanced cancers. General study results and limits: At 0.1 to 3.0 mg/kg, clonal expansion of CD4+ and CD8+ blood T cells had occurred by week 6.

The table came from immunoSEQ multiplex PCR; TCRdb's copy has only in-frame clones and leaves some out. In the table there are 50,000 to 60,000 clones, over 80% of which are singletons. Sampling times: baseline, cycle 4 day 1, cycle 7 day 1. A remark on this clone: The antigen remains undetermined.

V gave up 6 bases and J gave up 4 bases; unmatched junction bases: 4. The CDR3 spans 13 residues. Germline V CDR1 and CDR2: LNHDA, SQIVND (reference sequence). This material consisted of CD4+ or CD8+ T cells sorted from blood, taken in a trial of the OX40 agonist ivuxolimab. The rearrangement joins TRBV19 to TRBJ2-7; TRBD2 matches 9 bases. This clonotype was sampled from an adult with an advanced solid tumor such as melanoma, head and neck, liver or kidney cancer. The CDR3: CASRAGGEYEQYF. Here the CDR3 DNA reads TGTGCCAGTAGGGCGGGAGGGGAATACGAGCAGTACTTC. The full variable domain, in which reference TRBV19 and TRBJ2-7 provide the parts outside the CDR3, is DGGITQSPKYLFRKEGQNVTLSCEQNLNHDAMYWYRQDPGQGLRLIYYSQIVNDFQKGDIAEGYSVSREKKESFPLTVTSAQKNPTAFYLCASRAGGEYEQYFGPGTRLTVT.